Listed here are 28 T cell receptor beta chains from one sample, sequenced in a study of human T cells and chemical hapten exposure. The time point denotes: patch test 1, 2 weeks after DPC sensitization. Described treatment: therapeutic diphenylcyclopropenone sensitization with weekly scalp DPC. TCRdb redid the calling of the RACE reads with MiXCR, one entry per CDR3 protein. There are 120,000 or so distinct CDR3 sequences in the sample; approximately 15% occur only once, and 0.9% to 0.95% lies in the top ten. The sequenced sample was whole blood, obtained in connection with sensitization to the hapten diphenylcyclopropenone (DPC). All receptors derive from a man between 18 and 35 years old with alopecia areata. Some clones in this sample may be carry-over from other donors' samples.

The chain employs TRBV4-3 and TRBJ2-7; TRBD2 might be the D (7 bases). The CDR3 extends over 15 amino acids. Germline V gene lookup returns CDR1 LGHNA and CDR2 YSLEER. V was cut by 2 bases and J by 3 bases, with 14 bases left in between. The CDR3: CASSQLQGGVYEQYF. The CDR3 coding sequence is TGCGCCAGCAGCCAACTACAAGGGGGGGTCTACGAGCAGTACTTC.

The V and J genes are TRBV20-1 and TRBJ2-2; no firm D call. Trimming removed 0 bases from V and 7 bases from J, with 9 bases in between. The CDR3 is 13 residues long. CDR1 and CDR2 (germline): DFQATT, SNEGSKA (reference sequence). The CDR3 here is CSARDLEIGELFF. The CDR3 DNA reads as TGCAGTGCTAGAGATCTGGAGATCGGGGAGCTGTTTTTT.

V gene TRBV9 combines with J gene TRBJ2-1; 7 bases align to TRBD2. Germline loops: CDR1 SGDLS, CDR2 YYNGEE. CDR3 length: 15 residues. With 0 bases clipped from V and 7 bases from J, the junction kept 7 bases outside the gene matches. In DNA, the CDR3 is TGTGCCAGCAGCGTAGAAGCGGGGAGAACTAATGAGCAGTTCTTC. Translated: CASSVEAGRTNEQFF.

CDR3 residues: CASSQEGPQFLGELFF. The CDR3 nucleotides read TGCGCCAGCAGCCAAGAGGGACCACAATTTCTCGGGGAGCTGTTTTTT. This rearrangement joins TRBV4-3 to TRBJ2-2, with D perhaps matching TRBD1 or TRBD2 (5 bases each). The CDR3 length is 16 residues. Looked up from germline, CDR1 is LGHNA and CDR2 is YSLEER. Trimming took 0 bases from V and 7 from J, leaving 15 bases between them.

This clonotype was seen more than once but under ten times. V is TRBV20-1 and J is TRBJ1-2; D might be TRBD1 (5 bases). CDR1 and CDR2 (germline): DFQATT, SNEGSKA (reference sequence). V dropped 1 base and J dropped 6 bases, with 9 bases sitting between them. The CDR3 totals 12 residues. CDR3 sequence (DNA): TGCAGTGCTAGAGGACAGCTTAATGGCTACACCTTC. It yields the protein CSARGQLNGYTF.

V is TRBV7-8 and J is TRBJ1-6; D is ambiguous. With 3 bases removed from V and 7 bases from J, the gap between germline ends came to 7 bases. CDR1 is SGHVS and CDR2 is FQNEAQ in the germline V gene. The CDR3 is made up of 13 amino acids. For the CDR3, the DNA is TGTGCCAGCAGCTTCGCCAGAAATTCACCCCTCCACTTT. It specifies CASSFARNSPLHF.

The CDR3 loop reads CSCYVWGKTQYF. The CDR3 bases are TGCAGTTGCTATGTATGGGGCAAGACCCAGTACTTC. This chain connects TRBV20-1 to TRBJ2-5; TRBD1 might be the D (5 bases). Trimming stripped 8 bases from V and 6 bases from J, with 16 bases between. Germline V gene data show CDR1 as DFQATT and CDR2 as SNEGSKA (reference sequence). The CDR3 sequence is 12 residues long.

This clonotype occurred a few times. V usage is TRBV5-1 and J usage is TRBJ1-1, with a possible D match to TRBD1 (6 bases). V was clipped by 4 bases and J by 2 bases, with 18 bases between them. Per the germline V gene, CDR1 is SGHRS and CDR2 is YFSETQ. The length of the CDR3 is 16 residues. CDR3 protein: CASSKSRTDGNTEAFF. The CDR3 DNA sequence: TGCGCCAGCAGCAAAAGCCGGACAGATGGAAACACTGAAGCTTTCTTT.

This chain uses TRBV29-1 with TRBJ2-2; no reliable D call. The CDR3 sequence is 13 residues long. With 5 bases removed from V and 6 bases from J, the gap between germline ends came to 13 bases. CDR1 is SQVTM, CDR2 ANQGSEA, per germline. CDR3 nucleotide sequence: TGCAGCGTTATGACCGAGGCGGCCGGGGAGCTGTTTTTT. This encodes CSVMTEAAGELFF.

This clonotype has only a few counts. The chain links TRBV4-3 to TRBJ1-1; D gene ambiguous. Deletions cut 0 bases from V and 1 base from J, with 6 bases between. The germline V gene encodes CDR1 LGHNA and CDR2 YSLEER. This CDR3 contains 14 residues. The CDR3 bases are TGCGCCAGCAGCCAAGACGTCGCGAACACTGAAGCTTTCTTT. This encodes CASSQDVANTEAFF.

Ten or more counts support this clonotype. The V call is TRBV5-1, the J call TRBJ1-4; 10 nucleotides agree with TRBD1. Germline CDR1 and CDR2: SGHRS and YFSETQ. The CDR3 runs to 15 residues. The V and J ends lost 4 bases and 8 bases, in that order; junction bases with no gene match: 8. This CDR3 reads CASSRRQGAEEKLFF. CDR3 in DNA: TGCGCCAGCAGCCGCAGACAGGGGGCGGAGGAAAAACTGTTTTTT. The complete variable domain, with remaining parts taken from reference TRBV5-1 and TRBJ1-4, reads KAGVTQTPRYLIKTRGQQVTLSCSPISGHRSVSWYQQTPGQGLQFLFEYFSETQRNKGNFPGRFSGRQFSNSRSEMNVSTLELGDSALYLCASSRRQGAEEKLFFGSGTQLSVL.

Of note for this clonotype: An end of the junction does not agree with germline; a read error may underlie this. This rearrangement joins TRBV27 to TRBJ2-2; unclear D gene. Per the germline V gene, CDR1 is MNHEY and CDR2 is SMNVEV (reference sequence). This CDR3 has 17 residues. CDR3 nucleotide sequence: TGTGCCAGCGGTTTGGGATTCAATTACGCGAACACCGGGGAGCTGTTTTTT. Its translation is CASGLGFNYANTGELFF.

This clonotype was seen a handful of times. The CDR3 here is CSARDRDRAIYEQYF. The CDR3 DNA sequence: TGCAGTGCTAGAGATAGGGACAGGGCCATCTACGAGCAGTACTTC. This rearrangement joins TRBV20-1 to TRBJ2-7; 9 nucleotides align to TRBD1. The CDR3 runs to 15 residues. Trimming cost V 0 bases and J 3 bases; bases outside gene matches: 6. CDR1 is DFQATT and CDR2 is SNEGSKA in the germline V gene (reference sequence).

This clonotype was counted at least ten times. Here the CDR3 omits its conserved ending phenylalanine or tryptophan, so a read error is the likely source. The DNA is omitted, as the CDR3 cannot be located on it reliably, and the CDR3 follows TCRdb's listing. V and J are TRBV20-1 and TRBJ2-7; the table's TRBD1 call for D was not verified on the DNA. The CDR3 region is 11 residues in length, termini included. CDR1 is DFQATT, CDR2 SNEGSKA, per germline (reference sequence). CDR3 sequence reads: CSADSGTGLSS.

This clonotype has more than one count but fewer than ten. V usage is TRBV27 and J usage is TRBJ1-5, with TRBD1 matching 9 bases. J lost 4 bases, V lost 5 bases, and 6 bases had no gene match. CDR1 is MNHEY, CDR2 SMNVEV, per germline (reference sequence). This CDR3 is built from 15 residues. CDR3 protein: CASSTEGQGNQPQHF. CDR3 DNA sequence: TGTGCCAGCAGTACAGAGGGACAGGGAAATCAGCCCCAGCATTTT.

This sequence joins TRBV12-3 or TRBV12-4 and TRBJ2-3, with 11 bases lining up with TRBD2. The CDR3 spans 16 residues. After removal of 6 bases from V and 2 bases from J, the junction contained 7 bases not matched to a gene. The CDR3 sequence: CASSQGTSGLTDTQYF. The DNA of the CDR3 is TGTGCCAGCAGCCAAGGGACTAGCGGCCTCACAGATACGCAGTATTTT.

This chain joins TRBV28 and TRBJ1-3; D call uncertain. Germline values: CDR1 MDHEN, CDR2 SYDVKM. The CDR3 loop spans 11 amino acids. Deletions cut 6 bases from V and 4 bases from J, with 4 bases between. The CDR3 region is CASRRGNTIYF. In DNA, the CDR3 is TGTGCCAGCAGGCGGGGAAACACCATATATTTT. The variable domain in full, with the rest retrieved from reference TRBV28 and TRBJ1-3, is DVKVTQSSRYLVKRTGEKVFLECVQDMDHENMFWYRQDPGLGLRLIYFSYDVKMKEKGDIPEGYSVSREKKERFSLILESASTNQTSMYLCASRRGNTIYFGEGSWLTVV.

The gene calls are TRBV19 and TRBJ1-2; D is perhaps TRBD1 (5 bases). The V end lost 1 base, the J end lost 4 bases, and 13 bases lay between the germline ends. The V gene's germline CDR1 is LNHDA and CDR2 SQIVND (reference sequence). The CDR3 has 15 amino acids. For the CDR3, the DNA is TGTGCCAGTAGTATAGGTCGGGGACGGGCCTATGGCTACACCTTC. This sequence encodes CASSIGRGRAYGYTF.

The CDR3 region is CASSLPQAGGNQETQYF. DNA for the CDR3: TGTGCCAGCAGTTTACCCCAAGCGGGGGGCAACCAAGAGACCCAGTACTTC. The chain carries TRBV28 and TRBJ2-5; 9 bases align to TRBD2. The CDR3 sequence is 17 residues long. The V segment lost 2 bases and the J segment 0 bases; nucleotides outside the gene matches: 7. CDR1 is MDHEN, CDR2 SYDVKM, per germline. The variable domain in full, with the rest retrieved from reference TRBV28 and TRBJ2-5, is DVKVTQSSRYLVKRTGEKVFLECVQDMDHENMFWYRQDPGLGLRLIYFSYDVKMKEKGDIPEGYSVSREKKERFSLILESASTNQTSMYLCASSLPQAGGNQETQYFGPGTRLLVL.

This clonotype appeared once. V is TRBV6-2 or TRBV6-3 and J is TRBJ2-3, with 9 bases identical to TRBD2. Germline CDR1 reads MNHEY; CDR2 reads SVGEGT. The CDR3 runs 13 residues. The trim removed 5 bases at V and 11 bases at J, leaving 8 bases unmatched. Here the CDR3 reads CASSPTAGGLQYF. The CDR3 nucleotides are TGTGCCAGCAGTCCGACCGCGGGGGGGCTGCAGTATTTT.

The table lists this clonotype with many counts. The chain links TRBV29-1 to TRBJ2-7; TRBD1 is a possible D gene (6 bases). The germline CDR1 and CDR2 sequences are SQVTM and ANQGSEA. The CDR3 contains 10 residues. V was cut by 7 bases and J by 5 bases, with 9 bases left in between. The CDR3 region is CSATGNEQYF. The CDR3 nucleotides are TGCAGCGCTACAGGGAACGAGCAGTACTTC.

The chain has TRBV5-1 and TRBJ2-3; D is uncertain. The germline V and J ends were trimmed by 0 bases and 5 bases, with 7 bases remaining between them. Germline V lookup: CDR1 SGHRS, CDR2 YFSETQ. The CDR3 contains 13 residues. The CDR3 DNA sequence: TGCGCCAGCAGCTTGGCAGTGCAAGATACGCAGTATTTT. Its translation: CASSLAVQDTQYF.

This clonotype was counted many times. The chain links TRBV11-2 to TRBJ1-2; TRBD1 aligns across 11 bases. The CDR3 runs 14 residues. Germline lookup yields CDR1 SGHAT and CDR2 FQNNGV. The V and J ends lost 8 bases and 4 bases, in that order; junction bases with no gene match: 6. The DNA of the CDR3 is TGTGCCAGCCGAAGGACAGGGGGCATCTATGGCTACACCTTC. Its protein is CASRRTGGIYGYTF.

The CDR3 here is CASSLEGPQKNTEAFF. The CDR3 DNA follows: TGTGCCAGCAGCTTAGAGGGGCCACAAAAGAACACTGAAGCTTTCTTT. The chain links TRBV11-2 to TRBJ1-1; maybe TRBD1 (5 bases). Germline values: CDR1 SGHAT, CDR2 FQNNGV. The V end was cut by 0 bases, the J end by 1 base, with 12 bases between. The CDR3 loop spans 16 amino acids.

This clonotype came up many times. In nucleotides, the CDR3 is TGTGCCAGCAGCCCCGCGCAGGGGAGCACAGATACGCAGTATTTT. Protein product: CASSPAQGSTDTQYF. J is TRBJ2-3 and V is TRBV7-3, with D perhaps TRBD1 (6 bases). Germline V CDR1 and CDR2: SGHTA, FQGTGA. The germline V and J ends were trimmed by 5 bases and 0 bases, with 12 bases remaining between them. There are 15 residues in the CDR3.

This clonotype turned up a few times. At one end the junction does not follow the germline gene, possibly because of a read error. The chain recombines TRBV5-6 with TRBJ1-1; D gene uncertain. Germline V lookup: CDR1 SGHDT, CDR2 YYEEEE. The CDR3 has 12 amino acids. The CDR3 DNA sequence: TGTACCAGCAGCTTGTACAGCACTGAAGCTTTCTTT. Its protein is CTSSLYSTEAFF.

The chain links TRBV7-6 to TRBJ2-1, with 8 bases identical to TRBD2. The CDR3 extends over 13 amino acids. V lost 8 bases and J lost 6; bases outside the gene matches: 6. The V gene's germline CDR1 is SGHVS and CDR2 FNYEAQ. CDR3 sequence reads: CASGSGGRNEQFF. The CDR3 nucleotides are TGTGCCAGCGGGTCGGGGGGGCGCAATGAGCAGTTCTTC.

The chain joins TRBV11-2 to TRBJ2-4, with 8 bases fitting TRBD2. This CDR3 contains 14 residues. Germline CDR1 reads SGHAT; CDR2 reads FQNNGV. V lost 7 bases to trimming and J lost 9 bases; unmatched junction nucleotides: 11. CDR3 bases: TGTGCCAGCAACCCGGGGACTAGTTCCTCCATTCAGTACTTC. It encodes CASNPGTSSSIQYF.